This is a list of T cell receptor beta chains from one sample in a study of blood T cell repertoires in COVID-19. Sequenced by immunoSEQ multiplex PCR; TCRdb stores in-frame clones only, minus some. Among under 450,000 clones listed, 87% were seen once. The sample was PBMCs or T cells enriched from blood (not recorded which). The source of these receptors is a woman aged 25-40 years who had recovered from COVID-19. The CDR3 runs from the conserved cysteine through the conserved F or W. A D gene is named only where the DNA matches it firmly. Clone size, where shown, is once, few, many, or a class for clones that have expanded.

CDR3: CATRLAGSYNEQFF; DNA: TGTGCCACCAGGTTGGCGGGGTCCTACAATGAGCAGTTCTTC; V: TRBV15; J: TRBJ2-1; D: -; size: -
CDR3: CASSQEGYLSPSYGYTF; DNA: TGCGCCAGCAGCCAAGAAGGATACTTGTCCCCTAGCTATGGCTACACCTTC; V: TRBV4-1; J: TRBJ1-2; D: -; size: -
CDR3: CASSLLTRGFTEAFF; DNA: TGTGCCAGCAGCTTATTAACCAGGGGGTTTACTGAAGCTTTCTTT; V: TRBV28; J: TRBJ1-1; D: TRBD1; size: -
CDR3: CASSLDLDEKLFF; DNA: TGTGCCAGCAGTTTAGATTTAGATGAAAAACTGTTTTTT; V: TRBV12-3/TRBV12-4; J: TRBJ1-4; D: -; size: -
CDR3: CASSRLAGAPDTQYF; DNA: TGTGCCAGCAGTCGACTAGCGGGAGCCCCCGATACGCAGTATTTT; V: TRBV6-5; J: TRBJ2-3; D: TRBD2; size: -
CDR3: CASSSPLGQGVPGANVLTF; DNA: TGTGCCAGCAGCTCACCACTGGGACAGGGGGTACCTGGGGCCAACGTCCTGACTTTC; V: TRBV11-2; J: TRBJ2-6; D: TRBD1; size: -
CDR3: CASRTGGISAYNSPLHF; DNA: TGTGCCAGTCGGACAGGGGGGATATCGGCCTATAATTCACCCCTCCACTTT; V: TRBV19; J: TRBJ1-6; D: TRBD1; size: -
CDR3: CASSSVPYNEQFF; DNA: TGCGCCAGCAGCTCCGTTCCCTACAATGAGCAGTTCTTC; V: TRBV5-1; J: TRBJ2-1; D: -; size: -
CDR3: CASSISPGALGNQPQHF; DNA: TGTGCCAGTAGTATCTCTCCTGGGGCGCTGGGGAATCAGCCCCAGCATTTT; V: TRBV19; J: TRBJ1-5; D: -; size: -
CDR3: CAISDRTENTEAFF; DNA: TGTGCCATCAGTGATAGGACAGAGAACACTGAAGCTTTCTTT; V: TRBV10-3; J: TRBJ1-1; D: -; size: -
CDR3: CASSPEASGDYEQYF; DNA: TGTGCCAGTAGCCCAGAAGCTAGCGGGGACTACGAGCAGTACTTC; V: TRBV19; J: TRBJ2-7; D: TRBD2; size: -
CDR3: CAVQRGLDTEAFF; DNA: TGTGCCGTACAGCGGGGGTTAGACACTGAAGCTTTCTTT; V: TRBV10-3; J: TRBJ1-1; D: -; size: few
CDR3: CASSEGQGAREQFF; DNA: TGTGCCAGCAGTGAAGGACAGGGGGCACGGGAGCAGTTCTTC; V: TRBV2; J: TRBJ2-1; D: TRBD1; size: -
CDR3: CASSPRRPFLTRPPAGKRDTQYF; DNA: TGTGCCAGCAGCCCCCGTCGGCCATTCCTTACCCGACCCCCAGCGGGGAAACGGGATACGCAGTATTTT; V: TRBV7-8; J: TRBJ2-3; D: TRBD2; size: -
CDR3: CASSLSDSYGYTF; DNA: TGTGCCAGCAGCTTATCGGACAGCTATGGCTACACCTTC; V: TRBV11-2; J: TRBJ1-2; D: -; size: -
CDR3: CASSPHAGGDTDTQYF; DNA: TGTGCCAGCAGCCCTCACGCGGGGGGGGATACAGATACGCAGTATTTT; V: TRBV9; J: TRBJ2-3; D: TRBD2; size: -
CDR3: CASSGSTTNEKLFF; DNA: TGTGCCAGCTCTGGGAGCACAACTAATGAAAAACTGTTTTTT; V: TRBV18; J: TRBJ1-4; D: -; size: -
CDR3: CASSPWTGNGELFF; DNA: TGTGCCAGCAGTCCGTGGACAGGGAACGGGGAGCTGTTTTTT; V: TRBV27; J: TRBJ2-2; D: TRBD1; size: -
CDR3: CASSLTGGNQPQHF; DNA: TGTGCCAGCAGCCTAACAGGGGGCAATCAGCCCCAGCATTTT; V: TRBV7-2; J: TRBJ1-5; D: TRBD1; size: -
CDR3: CAKTLPGAAAALTEAFF; DNA: TGTGCTAAAACACTCCCAGGGGCCGCGGCCGCACTGACTGAAGCTTTCTTT; V: TRBV2; J: TRBJ1-1; D: -; size: few
CDR3: CASRGQGNSPLHF; DNA: TGTGCCAGCAGGGGACAGGGTAATTCACCCCTCCACTTT; V: TRBV27; J: TRBJ1-6; D: TRBD1; size: -
CDR3: CASSQPGTGGNTIYF; DNA: TGCGCCAGCAGCCAACCCGGGACAGGGGGAAACACCATATATTTT; V: TRBV4-1; J: TRBJ1-3; D: TRBD1; size: once
CDR3: CASSYGRVSEAFF; DNA: TGTGCCAGCAGTTACGGCAGGGTTAGTGAAGCTTTCTTT; V: TRBV6-5; J: TRBJ1-1; D: -; size: -
CDR3: CASRGAFNEKLFF; DNA: TGTGCCAGCAGAGGGGCATTCAATGAAAAACTGTTTTTT; V: TRBV28; J: TRBJ1-4; D: -; size: -
CDR3: CASSIVTGQGPSGYTF; DNA: TGTGCCAGTAGTATAGTAACGGGACAGGGACCGTCTGGCTACACCTTC; V: TRBV19; J: TRBJ1-2; D: TRBD1; size: once
CDR3: CASRTGQGGWGYTF; DNA: TGTGCCAGCAGAACGGGACAGGGGGGCTGGGGCTACACCTTC; V: TRBV28; J: TRBJ1-2; D: TRBD1; size: once
CDR3: CASSPGLAGGSYEQYF; DNA: TGTGCCAGCTCACCTGGACTAGCGGGGGGCTCTTACGAGCAGTACTTC; V: TRBV18; J: TRBJ2-7; D: TRBD2; size: -
CDR3: CASSGQGATSGGSYEQYF; DNA: TGTGCCAGTAGTGGACAGGGGGCCACTAGCGGGGGATCCTACGAGCAGTACTTC; V: TRBV19; J: TRBJ2-7; D: -; size: -
CDR3: CASSPWAPLSNTEAFF; DNA: TGTGCCAGTAGTCCCTGGGCCCCCCTCTCGAACACTGAAGCTTTCTTT; V: TRBV19; J: TRBJ1-1; D: -; size: -
CDR3: CASSLAGQGTRVGYEQYF; DNA: TGTGCCAGCAGCTTAGCTGGACAGGGGACTCGGGTCGGTTACGAGCAGTACTTC; V: TRBV7-2; J: TRBJ2-7; D: TRBD1; size: once
CDR3: CAISEGGGRLSTGFEQYF; DNA: TGTGCCATCAGTGAAGGGGGCGGGAGGCTTTCTACTGGTTTCGAGCAGTACTTC; V: TRBV10-3; J: TRBJ2-7; D: -; size: -
CDR3: CASSGGQGAWETQYF; DNA: TGTGCCAGCAGTGGGGGACAGGGGGCTTGGGAGACCCAGTACTTC; V: TRBV27; J: TRBJ2-5; D: TRBD1; size: -
CDR3: CASSLGQGGEKLFF; DNA: TGCGCCAGCAGCTTAGGACAGGGTGGTGAAAAACTGTTTTTT; V: TRBV5-1; J: TRBJ1-4; D: TRBD1; size: -
CDR3: CASSSPNSNQPQHF; DNA: TGTGCCAGCAGCAGCCCGAATAGCAATCAGCCCCAGCATTTT; V: TRBV7-9; J: TRBJ1-5; D: -; size: -
CDR3: CSVESLNEQYF; DNA: TGCAGCGTTGAGTCTTTAAACGAGCAGTACTTC; V: TRBV29-1; J: TRBJ2-7; D: -; size: -
CDR3: CASGLVPVMTEAFF; DNA: TGTGCTAGTGGTTTGGTACCGGTCATGACTGAAGCTTTCTTT; V: TRBV12-5; J: TRBJ1-1; D: -; size: few
CDR3: CASSRQNQPQHF; DNA: TGTGCCAGCAGCAGACAGAATCAGCCCCAGCATTTT; V: TRBV6-5; J: TRBJ1-5; D: -; size: -
CDR3: CASSPILAGATDTQYF; DNA: TGTGCCAGCTCACCGATTCTAGCGGGGGCCACAGATACGCAGTATTTT; V: TRBV18; J: TRBJ2-3; D: TRBD2; size: -
CDR3: CASSQGAQQGMRTQYF; DNA: TGTGCCAGCAGCCAAGGGGCGCAACAGGGGATGCGGACCCAGTACTTC; V: TRBV4-2; J: TRBJ2-5; D: TRBD1; size: -
CDR3: CASSLRGLAGSNTGELFF; DNA: TGTGCCAGCAGCCTAAGGGGACTAGCGGGATCGAACACCGGGGAGCTGTTTTTT; V: TRBV7-2; J: TRBJ2-2; D: TRBD2; size: -
CDR3: CASSPPGSEQYF; DNA: TGTGCCAGCAGTCCACCAGGGTCCGAGCAGTACTTC; V: TRBV6-5; J: TRBJ2-7; D: -; size: -
CDR3: CASSWGLAEQYF; DNA: TGTGCCAGCAGTTGGGGACTAGCGGAGCAGTATTTT; V: TRBV28; J: TRBJ2-3; D: TRBD2; size: few
CDR3: CASSFEPGTVEAFF; DNA: TGCGCCAGCAGCTTCGAGCCCGGGACAGTTGAAGCTTTCTTT; V: TRBV5-1; J: TRBJ1-1; D: TRBD1; size: -
CDR3: CASSPGQGMGGYTF; DNA: TGTGCCAGCAGCCCGGGACAGGGGATGGGTGGCTACACCTTC; V: TRBV3-1/TRBV3-2; J: TRBJ1-2; D: TRBD1; size: -
CDR3: CASSTGTPSNQPQHF; DNA: TGTGCCAGCAGTACCGGGACACCAAGCAATCAGCCCCAGCATTTT; V: TRBV27; J: TRBJ1-5; D: -; size: -
CDR3: CASTGGGQGDEKLFF; DNA: TGTGCCAGCACCGGGGGTGGACAGGGCGATGAAAAACTGTTTTTT; V: TRBV28; J: TRBJ1-4; D: TRBD1; size: few
CDR3: CASSLAPGGGETQYF; DNA: TGCGCCAGCAGCTTGGCACCAGGAGGAGGAGAGACCCAGTACTTC; V: TRBV5-1; J: TRBJ2-5; D: -; size: -
CDR3: CASRLRPSEKLFF; DNA: TGTGCCAGCAGACTGAGGCCCAGTGAAAAACTGTTTTTT; V: TRBV11-2; J: TRBJ1-4; D: -; size: -
CDR3: CASSLDSGSGNEQFF; DNA: TGTGCCAGCAGCTTAGACTCGGGTAGCGGGAATGAGCAGTTCTTC; V: TRBV7-2; J: TRBJ2-1; D: TRBD2; size: -
CDR3: CASSSNTGYGYTF; DNA: TGTGCCAGCAGTTCCAATACGGGCTATGGCTACACCTTC; V: TRBV7-9; J: TRBJ1-2; D: -; size: -
CDR3: CASSQEGSVGRQFF; DNA: TGTGCCAGCAGCCAAGAAGGCAGCGTGGGGCGGCAGTTCTTC; V: TRBV3-1/TRBV3-2; J: TRBJ2-1; D: -; size: -
CDR3: CATGGDPYGYTF; DNA: TGTGCCACGGGGGGGGACCCCTATGGCTACACCTTC; V: TRBV10-3; J: TRBJ1-2; D: -; size: -
CDR3: CATGTGPNEKLFF; DNA: TGTGCCACCGGGACAGGCCCTAATGAAAAACTGTTTTTT; V: TRBV15; J: TRBJ1-4; D: TRBD1; size: once
CDR3: CAWSGTGSEQFF; DNA: TGTGCCTGGAGTGGGACAGGGTCTGAGCAGTTCTTC; V: TRBV30; J: TRBJ2-1; D: TRBD1; size: -
CDR3: CASSLPGQIGELFF; DNA: TGTGCCAGCTCACTACCGGGACAGATCGGGGAGCTGTTTTTT; V: TRBV18; J: TRBJ2-2; D: TRBD1; size: -
CDR3: CATSDAGQGDNEQFF; DNA: TGTGCCACCAGTGATGCGGGACAGGGGGACAATGAGCAGTTCTTC; V: TRBV24-1; J: TRBJ2-1; D: TRBD1; size: -
CDR3: CASSPLGQDGDTQYF; DNA: TGTGCCAGCAGCCCCTTGGGCCAGGATGGCGATACGCAGTATTTT; V: TRBV4-2; J: TRBJ2-3; D: -; size: -
CDR3: CASSLYGGRASYEQYF; DNA: TGTGCCAGCAGTTTATATGGCGGGAGGGCCTCGTACGAGCAGTACTTC; V: TRBV27; J: TRBJ2-7; D: TRBD2; size: few